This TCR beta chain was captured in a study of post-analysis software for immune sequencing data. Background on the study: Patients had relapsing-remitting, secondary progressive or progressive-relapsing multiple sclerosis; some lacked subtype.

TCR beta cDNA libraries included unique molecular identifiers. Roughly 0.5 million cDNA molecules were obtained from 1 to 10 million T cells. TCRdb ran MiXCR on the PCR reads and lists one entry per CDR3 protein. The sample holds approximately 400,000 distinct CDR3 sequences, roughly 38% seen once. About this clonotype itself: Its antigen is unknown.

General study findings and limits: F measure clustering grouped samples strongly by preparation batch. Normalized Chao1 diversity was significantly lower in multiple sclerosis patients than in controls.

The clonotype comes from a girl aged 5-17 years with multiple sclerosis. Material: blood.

The CDR3 reads CSAPTSGGYNEQFF. The CDR3 nucleotides read TGCAGTGCTCCGACTAGCGGGGGGTACAATGAGCAGTTCTTC. The rearrangement joins TRBV20-1 to TRBJ2-1; 13 nucleotides agree with TRBD2. Germline V CDR1 and CDR2: DFQATT, SNEGSKA (reference sequence). The CDR3 length is 14 residues. The ends lost 5 bases at V and 4 bases at J; junction bases unmatched: 2.